Listed here are 2 T cell receptor beta chains from one sample, sequenced in a study of blood T cell repertoires in COVID-19 (dated by TCRdb to 2020 to 2021). Receptor amplification or capture employed the immunoSEQ multiplex PCR assay. TCRdb took this table from immuneACCESS and kept in-frame rearrangements with V and J called. Such tables lack part of the clones; where checked against another copy, unresolved V genes explain under half of the gap, and the rest is unexplained. The sample table shows hundreds of thousands of clones, and approximately 87% are seen once. Together, the top ten hold about 10% of the sample. The sample comprised PBMCs or T cells enriched from blood (not recorded which). The source is a woman aged 45-65 years who had recovered from COVID-19.

The chain is built from TRBV3-1 (or the pseudogene TRBV3-2) and TRBJ1-2; tentatively, D is TRBD1 (6 bases). Germline V gene sequence: CDR1 LGHDT, CDR2 YNNKEL (reference sequence). The CDR3 is 16 amino acids. V was clipped by 1 base and J by 9 bases, with 21 bases between them. CDR3 sequence reads: CASSQVSVGQSYRYTF. The CDR3 DNA follows: TGTGCCAGCAGCCAAGTCTCGGTAGGACAGTCTTACCGCTACACCTTC.

This sequence joins TRBV5-1 and TRBJ2-7; the D gene is possibly TRBD1 (5 bases). Germline V lookup: CDR1 SGHRS, CDR2 YFSETQ. The ends were cut back, 2 bases at V and 2 bases at J, with 8 bases in the middle. The CDR3 totals 13 residues. The CDR3 protein is CASSLDSAYEQYF. CDR3 coding DNA: TGCGCCAGCAGCTTAGACAGTGCCTACGAGCAGTACTTC. The variable domain in full, completed from reference TRBV5-1 and TRBJ2-7, reads KAGVTQTPRYLIKTRGQQVTLSCSPISGHRSVSWYQQTPGQGLQFLFEYFSETQRNKGNFPGRFSGRQFSNSRSEMNVSTLELGDSALYLCASSLDSAYEQYFGPGTRLTVT.